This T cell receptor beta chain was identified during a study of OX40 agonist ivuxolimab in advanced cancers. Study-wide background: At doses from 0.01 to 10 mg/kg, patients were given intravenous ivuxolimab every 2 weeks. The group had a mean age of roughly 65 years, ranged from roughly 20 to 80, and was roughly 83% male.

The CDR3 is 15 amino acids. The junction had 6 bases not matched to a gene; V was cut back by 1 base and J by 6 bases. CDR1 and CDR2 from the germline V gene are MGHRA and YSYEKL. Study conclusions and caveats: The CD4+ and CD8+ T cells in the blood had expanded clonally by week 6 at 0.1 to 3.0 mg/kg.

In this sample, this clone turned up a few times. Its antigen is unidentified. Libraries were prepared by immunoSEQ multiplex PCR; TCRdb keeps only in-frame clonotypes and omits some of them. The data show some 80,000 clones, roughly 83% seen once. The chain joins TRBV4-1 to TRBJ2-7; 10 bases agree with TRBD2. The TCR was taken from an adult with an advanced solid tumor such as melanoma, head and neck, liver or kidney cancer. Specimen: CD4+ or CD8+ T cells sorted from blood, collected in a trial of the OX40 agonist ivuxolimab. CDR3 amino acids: CASSQGTSGGGEQYF. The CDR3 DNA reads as TGCGCCAGCAGCCAAGGGACTAGCGGTGGAGGCGAGCAGTACTTC.